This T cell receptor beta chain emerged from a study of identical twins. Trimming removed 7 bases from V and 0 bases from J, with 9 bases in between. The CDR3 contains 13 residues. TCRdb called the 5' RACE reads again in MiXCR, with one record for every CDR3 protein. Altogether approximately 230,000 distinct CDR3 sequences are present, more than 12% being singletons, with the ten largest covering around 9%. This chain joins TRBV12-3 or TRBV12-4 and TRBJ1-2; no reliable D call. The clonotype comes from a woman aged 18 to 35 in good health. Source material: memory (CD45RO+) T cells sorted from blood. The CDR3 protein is CASTPHANYGYTF. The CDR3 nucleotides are TGTGCCAGCACCCCTCATGCTAACTATGGCTACACCTTC.